This TCR beta chain was sequenced during a study of naive and memory T cell subsets. Including both end residues, the CDR3 is 17 amino acids long. Both TRBC1 and TRBC2 were covered by a beta constant-region primer of two equimolar oligonucleotides. The ligated cDNA underwent four PCR rounds using SP2 and nested alpha and beta constant-region primers. TCRdb re-analysed the UMI-ligation and nested PCR reads in MiXCR, keeping a single row per CDR3 protein. The sample yields roughly 100,000 distinct CDR3 sequences, more than 14% seen once. General study results and limits: Over 95% of naive TCR sequences appeared only once after error correction, unlike memory subsets. Especially in CD8 cells, naive repertoires contained a few larger clonotypes, possibly CD45RA-re-expressing memory cells.

This clonotype appeared many times. Its antigen is as yet unknown. The DNA is omitted, as the CDR3 cannot be located on it reliably, and the CDR3 follows TCRdb's listing. Source material: naive CD8+ T cells from blood. This chain links TRBV21-1 with TRBJ2-6; whether TRBD1, the table's D call, matches the DNA was not checked. TRBV21-1 is noted as a pseudogene. The clonotype comes from a human donor in good health. This CDR3 reads CASSRPGFGSGANVLTF.